The T cell receptor (beta chain) under discussion was sequenced for a study of blood T cell repertoires in COVID-19. Background on the study: Sources were T cells, B-cell-depleted T cells, or PBMCs; the material itself was cDNA or gDNA.

TCRdb's table, derived via immunoSEQ multiplex PCR, lists solely in-frame clones and lacks some. The table lists 95,000 to 120,000 clones, around 89% of them singletons. The germline V gene has CDR1 SEHNR and CDR2 FQNEAQ (reference sequence). CDR3 size: 16 residues. V trimming: 5 bases; J trimming: 3 bases; junction bases outside the gene matches: 5. Sequenced input: peripheral blood. The chain has TRBV7-9 and TRBJ2-6; TRBD1 matches at 9 bases. The TCR was taken from a woman in her forties or fifties with acute or convalescent COVID-19. CDR3: CASSRNRGRGANVLTF. The CDR3 DNA reads TGTGCCAGCAGCCGCAACAGGGGGCGTGGGGCCAACGTCCTGACTTTC.